This T cell receptor beta chain comes out of a study of shared clonotypes between healthy human individuals. The CDR3 runs 15 residues. CDR1 is LGHNA and CDR2 is YSLEER in the germline V gene. V was clipped by 0 bases and J by 8 bases; unmatched bases: 4. On this clone: No antigen is known for it.

Study results and limitations: Shared clonotypes across all four donors exceeded non-shared ones in generation probability. Researchers found naive subsets generally carried larger estimated richness than memory subsets.

Data came from immunoSEQ multiplex PCR; TCRdb stores just in-frame clones and leaves some out. Among some 350,000 clones listed, about 74% were seen once. Division of CD4+ cells produced a CD45RA+ naive subset and a CD45RA-negative memory subset. The TCR sequence derives from a man younger than 40 in good health. Sequenced material: memory CD4+ T cells sorted from blood. The subset is: CD45RA-negative fraction. The chain couples TRBV4-3 to TRBJ1-4, with TRBD1 matching 9 bases. This chain's CDR3 is CASSQDWTGEEKLFF. The CDR3 DNA reads TGCGCCAGCAGCCAAGATTGGACAGGGGAAGAAAAACTGTTTTTT.